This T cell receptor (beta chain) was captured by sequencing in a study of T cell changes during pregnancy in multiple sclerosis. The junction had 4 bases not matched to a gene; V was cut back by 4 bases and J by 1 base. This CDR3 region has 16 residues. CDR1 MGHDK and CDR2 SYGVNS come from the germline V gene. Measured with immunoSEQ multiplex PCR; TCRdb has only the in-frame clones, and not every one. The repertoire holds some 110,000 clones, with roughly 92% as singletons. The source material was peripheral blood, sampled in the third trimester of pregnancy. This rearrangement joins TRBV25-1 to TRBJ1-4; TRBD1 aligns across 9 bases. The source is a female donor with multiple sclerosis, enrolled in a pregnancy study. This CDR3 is CASSAHRGLTNEKLFF. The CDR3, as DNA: TGTGCCAGCAGTGCACACAGGGGGCTAACTAATGAAAAACTGTTTTTT.